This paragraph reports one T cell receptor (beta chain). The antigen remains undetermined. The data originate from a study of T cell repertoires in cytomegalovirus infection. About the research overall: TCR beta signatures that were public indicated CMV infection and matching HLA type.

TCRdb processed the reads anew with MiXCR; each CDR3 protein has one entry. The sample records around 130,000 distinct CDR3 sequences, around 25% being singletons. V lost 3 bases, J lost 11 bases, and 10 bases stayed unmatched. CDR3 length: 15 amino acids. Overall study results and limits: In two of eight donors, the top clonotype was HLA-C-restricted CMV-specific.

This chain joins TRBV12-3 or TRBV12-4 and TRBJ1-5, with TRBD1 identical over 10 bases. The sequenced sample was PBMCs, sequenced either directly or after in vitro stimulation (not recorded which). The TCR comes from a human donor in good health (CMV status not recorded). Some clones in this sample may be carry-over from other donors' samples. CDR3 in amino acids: CASSFGQGGVSAQHF. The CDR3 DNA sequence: TGTGCCAGCAGTTTTGGACAGGGGGGGGTGTCGGCCCAGCATTTT.